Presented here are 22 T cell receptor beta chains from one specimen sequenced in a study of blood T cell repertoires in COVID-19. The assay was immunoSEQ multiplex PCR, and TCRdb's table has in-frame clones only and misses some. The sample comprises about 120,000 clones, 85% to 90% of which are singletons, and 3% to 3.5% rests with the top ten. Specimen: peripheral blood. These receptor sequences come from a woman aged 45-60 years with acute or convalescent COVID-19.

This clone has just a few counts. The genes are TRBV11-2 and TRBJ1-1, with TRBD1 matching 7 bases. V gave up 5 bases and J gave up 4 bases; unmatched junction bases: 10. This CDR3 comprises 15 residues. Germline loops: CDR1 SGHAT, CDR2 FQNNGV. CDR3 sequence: CASSKAAGQRTEAFF. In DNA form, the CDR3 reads TGTGCCAGCAGCAAGGCGGCGGGACAGCGCACTGAAGCTTTCTTT.

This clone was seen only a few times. The CDR3 DNA reads as TGTGCCAGCAGAGACGGGACAGGGTTTAACTATGGCTACACCTTC. Its protein is CASRDGTGFNYGYTF. The chain combines TRBV3-1 (or the pseudogene TRBV3-2) with TRBJ1-2; TRBD1 matches at 9 bases. From germline, CDR1 is LGHDT and CDR2 YNNKEL (reference sequence). Germline trimming cut 6 bases from V and 1 base from J; bases unmatched to any gene: 6. The CDR3 totals 15 residues.

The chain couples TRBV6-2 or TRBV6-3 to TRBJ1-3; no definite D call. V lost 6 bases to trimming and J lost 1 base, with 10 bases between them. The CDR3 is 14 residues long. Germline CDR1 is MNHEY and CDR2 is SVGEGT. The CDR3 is CASSLQASGNTIYF. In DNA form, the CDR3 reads TGTGCCAGCAGCCTCCAGGCGTCTGGAAACACCATATATTTT.

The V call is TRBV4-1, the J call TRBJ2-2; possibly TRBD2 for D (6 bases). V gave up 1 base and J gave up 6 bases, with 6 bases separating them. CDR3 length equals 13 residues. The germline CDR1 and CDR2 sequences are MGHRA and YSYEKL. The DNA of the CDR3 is TGCGCCAGCAGCCAAGGGGAGGCCGGGGAGCTGTTTTTT. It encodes CASSQGEAGELFF.

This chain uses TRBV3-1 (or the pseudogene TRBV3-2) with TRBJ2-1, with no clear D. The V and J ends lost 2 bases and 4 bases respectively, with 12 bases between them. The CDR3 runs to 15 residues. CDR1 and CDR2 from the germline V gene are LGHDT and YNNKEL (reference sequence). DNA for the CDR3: TGTGCCAGCAGCCAATCCCCCCCCAAATACAATGAGCAGTTCTTC. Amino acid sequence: CASSQSPPKYNEQFF.

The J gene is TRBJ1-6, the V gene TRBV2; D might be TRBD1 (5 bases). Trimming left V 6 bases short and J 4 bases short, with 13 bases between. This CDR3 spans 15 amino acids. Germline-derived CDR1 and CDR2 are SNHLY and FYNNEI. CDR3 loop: CASRGQAYYNSPLHF. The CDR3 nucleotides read TGTGCCAGCAGGGGGCAGGCCTATTATAATTCACCCCTCCACTTT. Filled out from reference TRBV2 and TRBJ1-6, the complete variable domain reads EPEVTQTPSHQVTQMGQEVILRCVPISNHLYFYWYRQILGQKVEFLVSFYNNEISEKSEIFDDQFSVERPDGSNFTLKIRSTKLEDSAMYFCASRGQAYYNSPLHFGNGTRLTVT.

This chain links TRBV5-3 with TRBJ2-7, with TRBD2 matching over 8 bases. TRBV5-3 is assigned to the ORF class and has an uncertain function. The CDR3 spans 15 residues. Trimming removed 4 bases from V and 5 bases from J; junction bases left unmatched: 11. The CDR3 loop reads CARSPHSGSYDEQYF. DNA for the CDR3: TGTGCCAGAAGCCCTCACAGCGGGAGCTATGACGAGCAGTACTTC.

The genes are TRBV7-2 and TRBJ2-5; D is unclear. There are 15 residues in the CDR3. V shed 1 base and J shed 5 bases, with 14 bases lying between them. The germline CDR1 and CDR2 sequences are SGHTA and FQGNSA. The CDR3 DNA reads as TGTGCCAGCAGCTTAGGAGGTAGGAGCAGTGAGACCCAGTACTTC. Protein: CASSLGGRSSETQYF.

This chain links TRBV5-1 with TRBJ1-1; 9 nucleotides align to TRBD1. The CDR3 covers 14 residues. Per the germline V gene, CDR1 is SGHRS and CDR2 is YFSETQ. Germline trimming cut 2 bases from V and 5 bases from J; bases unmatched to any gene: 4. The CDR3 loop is CASSFDRGITEAFF. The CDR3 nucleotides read TGCGCCAGCAGCTTCGACAGGGGGATTACTGAAGCTTTCTTT.

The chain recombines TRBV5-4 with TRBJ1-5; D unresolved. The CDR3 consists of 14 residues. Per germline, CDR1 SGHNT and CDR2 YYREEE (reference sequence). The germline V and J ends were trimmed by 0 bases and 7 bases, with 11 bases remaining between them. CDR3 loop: CASSLDSAVQPQHF. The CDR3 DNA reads TGTGCCAGCAGCTTGGACTCTGCTGTGCAGCCCCAGCATTTT. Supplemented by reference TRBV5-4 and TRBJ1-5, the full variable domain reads ETGVTQSPTHLIKTRGQQVTLRCSSQSGHNTVSWYQQALGQGPQFIFQYYREEENGRGNFPPRFSGLQFPNYSSELNVNALELDDSALYLCASSLDSAVQPQHFGDGTRLSIL.

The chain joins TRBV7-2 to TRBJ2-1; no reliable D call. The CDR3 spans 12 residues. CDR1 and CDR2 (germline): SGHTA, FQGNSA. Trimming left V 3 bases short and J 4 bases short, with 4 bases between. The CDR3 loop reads CASSFAYNEQFF. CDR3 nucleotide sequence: TGTGCCAGCAGCTTCGCGTACAATGAGCAGTTCTTC.

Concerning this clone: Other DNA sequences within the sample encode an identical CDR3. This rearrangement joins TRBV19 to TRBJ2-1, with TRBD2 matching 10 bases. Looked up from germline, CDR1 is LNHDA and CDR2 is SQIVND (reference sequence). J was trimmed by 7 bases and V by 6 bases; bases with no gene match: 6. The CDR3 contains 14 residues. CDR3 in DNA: TGTGCCAGTAGCCATAGGACTAGCGGAAATGAGCAGTTCTTC. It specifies CASSHRTSGNEQFF.

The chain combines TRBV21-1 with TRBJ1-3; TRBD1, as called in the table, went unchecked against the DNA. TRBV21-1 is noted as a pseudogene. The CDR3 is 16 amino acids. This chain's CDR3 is CASSIPNRGPGNTIYF. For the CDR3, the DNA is TGTGCCAGCAGCATTCCAAACAGGGGCCCTGGAAACACCATATATTTT.

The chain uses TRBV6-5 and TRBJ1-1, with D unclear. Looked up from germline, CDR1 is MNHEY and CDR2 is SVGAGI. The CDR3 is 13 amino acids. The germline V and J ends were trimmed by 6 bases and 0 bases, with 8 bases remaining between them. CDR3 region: CASRAVMNTEAFF. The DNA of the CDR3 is TGTGCCAGCAGGGCGGTGATGAACACTGAAGCTTTCTTT.

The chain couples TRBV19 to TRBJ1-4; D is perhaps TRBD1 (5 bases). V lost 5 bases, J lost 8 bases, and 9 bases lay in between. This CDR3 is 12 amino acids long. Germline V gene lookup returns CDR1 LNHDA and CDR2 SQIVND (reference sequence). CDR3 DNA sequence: TGTGCCAGTAGTTATAAGGGGGAAAAACTGTTTTTT. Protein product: CASSYKGEKLFF.

CDR3 amino acids: CASSRLGTSGRTEQYF. DNA of the CDR3: TGTGCCAGCAGCCGCTTGGGGACTAGCGGGAGAACCGAGCAGTACTTC. The chain uses TRBV28 and TRBJ2-7; 14 bases map to TRBD2. CDR1 is MDHEN and CDR2 is SYDVKM in the germline V gene. CDR3 size: 16 residues. With 6 bases clipped from V and 6 bases from J, the junction kept 10 bases outside the gene matches.

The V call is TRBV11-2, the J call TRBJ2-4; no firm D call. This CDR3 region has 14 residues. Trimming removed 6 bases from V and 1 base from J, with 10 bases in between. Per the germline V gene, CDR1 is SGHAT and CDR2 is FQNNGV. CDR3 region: CASRDPGAKNIQYF. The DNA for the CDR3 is TGTGCCAGCAGAGACCCCGGGGCCAAAAACATTCAGTACTTC. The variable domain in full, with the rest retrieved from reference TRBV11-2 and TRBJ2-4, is EAGVAQSPRYKIIEKRQSVAFWCNPISGHATLYWYQQILGQGPKLLIQFQNNGVVDDSQLPKDRFSAERLKGVDSTLKIQPAKLEDSAVYLCASRDPGAKNIQYFGAGTRLSVL.

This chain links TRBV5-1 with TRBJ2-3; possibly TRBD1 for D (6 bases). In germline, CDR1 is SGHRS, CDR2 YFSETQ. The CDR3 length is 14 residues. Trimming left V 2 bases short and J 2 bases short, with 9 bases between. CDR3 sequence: CASSFRDTTDTQYF. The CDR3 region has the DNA TGCGCCAGCAGCTTCCGGGACACCACAGATACGCAGTATTTT.

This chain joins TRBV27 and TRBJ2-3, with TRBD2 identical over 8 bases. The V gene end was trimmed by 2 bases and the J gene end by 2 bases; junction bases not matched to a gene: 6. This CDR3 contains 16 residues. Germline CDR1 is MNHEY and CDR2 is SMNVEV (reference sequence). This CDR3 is CASSLVAGTLTDTQYF. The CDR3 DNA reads TGTGCCAGCAGTTTAGTAGCGGGGACACTCACAGATACGCAGTATTTT.

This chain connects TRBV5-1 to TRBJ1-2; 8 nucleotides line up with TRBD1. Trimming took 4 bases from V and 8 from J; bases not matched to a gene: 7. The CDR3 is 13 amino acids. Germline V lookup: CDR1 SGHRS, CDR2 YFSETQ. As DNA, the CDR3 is TGCGCCAGCAGCCCAGGACAGGGTTGGGGCTACACCTTC. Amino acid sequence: CASSPGQGWGYTF.

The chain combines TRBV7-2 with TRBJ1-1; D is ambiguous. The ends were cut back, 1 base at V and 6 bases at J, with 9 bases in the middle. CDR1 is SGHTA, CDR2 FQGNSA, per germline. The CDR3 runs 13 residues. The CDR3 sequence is CASSLGGVAEAFF. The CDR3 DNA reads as TGTGCCAGCAGCTTAGGGGGAGTAGCTGAAGCTTTCTTT.

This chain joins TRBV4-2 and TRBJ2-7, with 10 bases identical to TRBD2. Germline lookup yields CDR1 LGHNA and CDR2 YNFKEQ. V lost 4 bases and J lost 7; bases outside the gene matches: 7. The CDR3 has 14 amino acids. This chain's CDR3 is CASSRSTSGPEQYF. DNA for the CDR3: TGTGCCAGCAGCCGGTCGACTAGCGGGCCTGAGCAGTACTTC.